Given below is one TCR beta chain in context. The source of the sample is a study of blood T cell repertoires in COVID-19. Study information: The United States, Italy and Spain were the sources of the acute and convalescent COVID-19 samples. PBMCs, B-cell-depleted T cells, or T cells were the source of the cDNA or gDNA that made up the material.

In the authors' workflow: Reference gene primer amplification gave estimated nucleated cell counts. Profiling relied on immunoSEQ multiplex PCR, and the TCRdb table lists in-frame clones only, not all of them. From that table come the V and J calls and clone size; the DNA was used to work out D and trimming. The sample includes fewer than 250,000 clones, 80% to 90% of them seen just once. CDR3 length: 16 residues. V shed 0 bases, J shed 7 bases, and the junction held 8 bases outside the gene matches. Per germline, CDR1 MNHEY and CDR2 SVGAGI. The V call is TRBV6-5, the J call TRBJ2-1, with TRBD1 matching 8 bases. The specimen was peripheral blood. The clonotype comes from a woman between 65 and 79 years old with acute or convalescent COVID-19. CDR3 region: CASSYSGRGLGNEQFF. In nucleotides, the CDR3 is TGTGCCAGCAGTTACTCCGGCAGGGGGCTGGGAAATGAGCAGTTCTTC.